The 9 T cell receptor beta chains listed next were all sequenced from one sample in a study of identical twins. TCRdb reanalysed the 5' RACE reads using MiXCR and keeps one entry per CDR3 protein. The sample has fewer than 900,000 distinct CDR3 sequences, 21% seen once. These data were likewise used in another study, on T cells expressing NK-cell markers.

The sequenced sample was PBMCs. The origin of the receptors is a woman aged 18-30 years in good health.

This clonotype was recorded at least ten times. This sequence joins TRBV29-1 and TRBJ1-4; no clear D. Trimming left V 7 bases short and J 6 bases short, with 15 bases between. CDR1 and CDR2 from the germline V gene are SQVTM and ANQGSEA. The CDR3 consists of 13 residues. DNA of the CDR3: TGCAGCGGCCTGGAGGGCTTAGATGAAAAACTGTTTTTT. Its protein product is CSGLEGLDEKLFF.

The chain recombines TRBV5-6 with TRBJ2-7; the D gene could be TRBD1 or TRBD2 (5 bases each). Germline lookup yields CDR1 SGHDT and CDR2 YYEEEE. Between the trimmed V and J ends, which lost 5 bases and 4 bases, there was a span of 13 bases. This CDR3 spans 13 amino acids. CDR3 in amino acids: CASSRDAGYEQYF. The CDR3 bases are TGTGCCAGCAGTCGGGACGCCGGATACGAGCAGTACTTC.

This clonotype was seen more than once but under ten times. The chain carries TRBV20-1 and TRBJ2-5; possible D gene TRBD1, 6 bases. The CDR3 contains 15 residues. Trimming pared 5 bases from V and 1 base from J, leaving 17 bases between. Germline V CDR1 and CDR2: DFQATT, SNEGSKA (reference sequence). This CDR3 is CSAPRSRQVQETQYF. In nucleotides, the CDR3 is TGCAGTGCTCCTCGAAGCCGACAGGTCCAAGAGACCCAGTACTTC.

This clonotype turned up a few times. The rearrangement links TRBV20-1 to TRBJ2-3; no reliable D call. Germline V CDR1 and CDR2: DFQATT, SNEGSKA (reference sequence). V was cut by 2 bases and J by 13 bases, with 16 bases left in between. This CDR3 contains 12 residues. CDR3 in amino acids: CSARRDDPQKYF. The CDR3 nucleotides are TGCAGTGCTAGAAGAGACGACCCCCAGAAGTATTTT.

The chain carries TRBV11-2 and TRBJ2-1; D call uncertain. Trimming stripped 4 bases from V and 5 bases from J, with 18 bases between. Germline values: CDR1 SGHAT, CDR2 FQNNGV. The CDR3 covers 16 residues. The CDR3 sequence: CASSSLFSPLDNEQFF. As DNA, the CDR3 is TGTGCCAGCAGCTCCCTATTTTCTCCCCTAGACAATGAGCAGTTCTTC.

The chain links TRBV20-1 to TRBJ2-7; 10 nucleotides agree with TRBD1. J gave up 8 bases and V 6 bases, and 10 bases lay outside the gene matches. The CDR3 length is 13 residues. Germline V CDR1 and CDR2: DFQATT, SNEGSKA (reference sequence). The CDR3 loop reads CSAPGTGAVKQYF. For the CDR3, the DNA is TGCAGTGCGCCCGGGACAGGGGCGGTCAAGCAGTACTTC.

At least ten counts were recorded for this clonotype. This rearrangement joins TRBV21-1 to TRBJ1-6; the D call TRBD1 from the table was never checked on the DNA. TRBV21-1 is a pseudogene segment. The CDR3 extends over 14 amino acids. The CDR3 region has the DNA TGTGCCAGCAGCAAAAACAGACAGGGTTCACCCCTCCACTTT. Its protein product is CASSKNRQGSPLHF.

J is TRBJ2-7 and V is TRBV20-1; 9 nucleotides align to TRBD1. After removal of 2 bases from V and 1 base from J, the junction contained 9 bases not matched to a gene. This CDR3 comprises 16 residues. Germline V lookup: CDR1 DFQATT, CDR2 SNEGSKA (reference sequence). In nucleotides, the CDR3 is TGCAGTGCTAGAAACCCCGGGACAGGGATATCCTACGAGCAGTACTTC. It specifies CSARNPGTGISYEQYF.

V usage is TRBV12-3 or TRBV12-4 and J usage is TRBJ1-3; the D is unclear. This CDR3 spans 10 amino acids. Trimming shortened V by 8 bases and J by 3 bases, and 2 bases separated the two germline ends. CDR3 protein: CASLGNTIYF. CDR3 coding DNA: TGTGCCAGCCTTGGAAACACCATATATTTT.